This entry lists 3 T cell receptor beta chains sequenced from one sample in a study of T cells in Graves' hyperthyroidism and ophthalmopathy. RNA transcripts yielded amplified TCR beta CDR3 regions. HTBI primers were the set used in a first-round RT-PCR of the TCR CDR3. TCRdb re-analysed the multiplex PCR reads in MiXCR, keeping a single row per CDR3 protein. The table lists a few hundred thousand distinct CDR3 sequences, just over 45% of them singletons, with roughly 19% in the top ten. Sequences were obtained from peripheral blood or thyroid tissue (not recorded which). These receptors were collected from an adult woman with Graves' disease, either hyperthyroidism or ophthalmopathy (not recorded which).

The chain recombines TRBV20-1 with TRBJ2-7; D might be TRBD2 (5 bases). V lost 4 bases, J lost 0 bases, and 13 bases lay in between. The CDR3 sequence is 14 residues long. Germline V CDR1 and CDR2: DFQATT, SNEGSKA (reference sequence). The CDR3 loop is CSATQRFISYEQYF. The CDR3 DNA is TGCAGTGCTACCCAGCGGTTCATCTCCTACGAGCAGTACTTC.

This clonotype has a handful of counts. The J gene is TRBJ1-3, the V gene TRBV7-9; 7 bases line up with TRBD1. Germline-derived CDR1 and CDR2 are SEHNR and FQNEAQ (reference sequence). V gave up 6 bases and J gave up 6 bases; unmatched junction bases: 11. The CDR3 contains 15 residues. The CDR3 region has the DNA TGTGCCAGCAGTCCTGACGGGACAGCGTCAAACACCATATATTTT. It is translated as CASSPDGTASNTIYF.

The chain combines TRBV7-3 with TRBJ2-5; possibly TRBD2 for D (6 bases). In germline, CDR1 is SGHTA, CDR2 FQGTGA. The CDR3 contains 13 residues. Trimming took 2 bases from V and 6 from J, leaving 10 bases between them. The CDR3 DNA follows: TGTGCCAGCAGCTTAGAGGCGGGACAGACCCAGTACTTC. This translates into CASSLEAGQTQYF.